This T cell receptor (beta chain) was obtained from a study of human T cells and chemical hapten exposure. Time point in this sample: patch test 3, about 24 weeks after DPC sensitization. Treatment here: therapeutic diphenylcyclopropenone sensitization with weekly scalp DPC. TCRdb reprocessed the RACE reads with MiXCR, giving one entry per CDR3 protein. The sample yields about 190,000 distinct CDR3 sequences, 20% to 25% seen once. There are a few counts of this clonotype. The origin of this receptor is a woman aged 40 to 50 with alopecia areata. Some clones in this sample may be carry-over from other donors' samples. The sequenced sample was whole blood, obtained in connection with sensitization to the hapten diphenylcyclopropenone (DPC).

CDR3 DNA: TGTGCCACCAGTCCCCTTGGGGGGGGGAGCGAGCAGTACTTC. As protein: CATSPLGGGSEQYF. The genes are TRBV24-1 and TRBJ2-7; 7 bases are a match to TRBD2. Unmatched junction bases numbered 10, after V lost 6 bases and J lost 6 bases. The CDR3 spans 14 residues. Germline assignment: CDR1 KGHDR and CDR2 SFDVKD.